Ten or more counts support the clone carrying this T cell receptor beta chain. TCR beta CDR3 sequences were amplified from RNA transcripts. HTBI primers were employed in a first-round RT-PCR of the TCR CDR3. TCRdb recomputed calls from the multiplex PCR reads with MiXCR, one row per CDR3 protein. The table includes roughly 150,000 distinct CDR3 sequences, 8% to 9.5% detected once. These data originate in a study of T cells in Graves' hyperthyroidism and ophthalmopathy. The CDR3 has 15 residues. Between the trimmed V and J ends, which lost 3 bases and 2 bases, there was a span of 12 bases. Germline CDR1 MNHEY, CDR2 SMNVEV (reference sequence).

The sequencing sample was made of blood. The chain employs TRBV27 and TRBJ2-3; D not resolved. The receptor comes from a woman younger than 30 with Graves' hyperthyroidism that later progressed to Graves' ophthalmopathy. In DNA form, the CDR3 reads TGTGCCAGCAGTTTCTTCGGGCTTAACACAGATACGCAGTATTTT. Translated, it gives CASSFFGLNTDTQYF.